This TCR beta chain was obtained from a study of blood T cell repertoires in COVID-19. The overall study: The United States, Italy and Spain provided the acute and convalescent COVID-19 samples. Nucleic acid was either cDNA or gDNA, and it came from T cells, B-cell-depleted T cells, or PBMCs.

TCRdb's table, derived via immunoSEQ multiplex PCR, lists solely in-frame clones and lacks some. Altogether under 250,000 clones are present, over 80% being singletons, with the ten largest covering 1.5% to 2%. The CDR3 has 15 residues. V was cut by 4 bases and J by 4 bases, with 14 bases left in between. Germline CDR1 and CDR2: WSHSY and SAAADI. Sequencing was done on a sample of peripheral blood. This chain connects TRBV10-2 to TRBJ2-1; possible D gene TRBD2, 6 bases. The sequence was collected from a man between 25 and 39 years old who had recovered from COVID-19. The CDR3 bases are TGCGCCAGCAGTGGGGGGGAGAGGGAGTACAATGAGCAGTTCTTC. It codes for CASSGGEREYNEQFF.